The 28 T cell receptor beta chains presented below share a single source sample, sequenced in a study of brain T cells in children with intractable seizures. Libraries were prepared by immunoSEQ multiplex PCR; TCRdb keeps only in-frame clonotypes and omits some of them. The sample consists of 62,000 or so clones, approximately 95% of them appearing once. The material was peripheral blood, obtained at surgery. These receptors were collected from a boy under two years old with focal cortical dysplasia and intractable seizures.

CDR3: CASSLVAGDNEQFF. DNA for the CDR3: TGTGCCAGCAGCTTGGTGGCGGGAGACAATGAGCAGTTCTTC. This rearrangement joins TRBV5-6 to TRBJ2-1, with 7 bases identical to TRBD2. The CDR3 contains 14 residues. Germline V CDR1 and CDR2: SGHDT, YYEEEE. Trimming took 0 bases from V and 5 from J; bases not matched to a gene: 2.

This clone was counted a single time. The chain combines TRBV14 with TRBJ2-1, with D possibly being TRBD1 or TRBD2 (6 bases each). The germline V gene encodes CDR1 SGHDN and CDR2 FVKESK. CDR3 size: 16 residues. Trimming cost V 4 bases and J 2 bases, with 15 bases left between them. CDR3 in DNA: TGTGCCAGCAGCCCGCAGTGGAGGGGGGCCTACAATGAGCAGTTCTTC. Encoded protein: CASSPQWRGAYNEQFF.

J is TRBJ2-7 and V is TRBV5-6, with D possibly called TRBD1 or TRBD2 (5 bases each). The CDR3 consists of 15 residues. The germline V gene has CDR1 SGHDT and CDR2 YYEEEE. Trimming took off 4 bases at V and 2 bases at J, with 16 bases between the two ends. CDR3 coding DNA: TGTGCCAGCAGCCTGAAGGGACGGCGAACCTACGAGCAGTACTTC. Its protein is CASSLKGRRTYEQYF. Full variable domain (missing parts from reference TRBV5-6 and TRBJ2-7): DAGVTQSPTHLIKTRGQQVTLRCSPKSGHDTVSWYQQALGQGPQFIFQYYEEEERQRGNFPDRFSGHQFPNYSSELNVNALLLGDSALYLCASSLKGRRTYEQYFGPGTRLTVT.

CDR3 DNA sequence: TGCGCCAGCAGCCTTAACGGACTAGCGGGGGGTCGACTCACCTACGAGCAGTACTTC. Protein: CASSLNGLAGGRLTYEQYF. The chain links TRBV5-1 to TRBJ2-7; 14 nucleotides match TRBD2. CDR3 length: 19 residues. CDR1 SGHRS and CDR2 YFSETQ come from the germline V gene. The junction had 14 bases not matched to a gene; V was cut back by 4 bases and J by 2 bases.

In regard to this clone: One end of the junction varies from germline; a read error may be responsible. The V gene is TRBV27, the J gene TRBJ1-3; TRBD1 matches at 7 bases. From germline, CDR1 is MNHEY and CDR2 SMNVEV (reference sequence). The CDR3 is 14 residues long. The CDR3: CASTLKGGQGTIYF. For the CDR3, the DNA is TGTGCCAGCACTTTAAAAGGGGGCCAGGGCACCATATATTTT.

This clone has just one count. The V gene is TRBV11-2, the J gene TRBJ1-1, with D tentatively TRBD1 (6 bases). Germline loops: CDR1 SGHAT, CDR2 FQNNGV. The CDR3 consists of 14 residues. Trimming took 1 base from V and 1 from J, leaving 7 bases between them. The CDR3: CASSLVQGNTEAFF. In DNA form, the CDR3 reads TGTGCCAGCAGCTTAGTACAGGGGAACACTGAAGCTTTCTTT.

The CDR3 region has the DNA TGTGCCAGTAGTATCCGGCGGAGCTCCTATAATTCACCCCTCCACTTT. It encodes CASSIRRSSYNSPLHF. The chain has TRBV19 and TRBJ1-6, with D unresolved. V lost 3 bases to trimming and J lost 0 bases, with 9 bases between them. The germline gives CDR1 LNHDA, CDR2 SQIVND (reference sequence). This CDR3 has 16 residues.

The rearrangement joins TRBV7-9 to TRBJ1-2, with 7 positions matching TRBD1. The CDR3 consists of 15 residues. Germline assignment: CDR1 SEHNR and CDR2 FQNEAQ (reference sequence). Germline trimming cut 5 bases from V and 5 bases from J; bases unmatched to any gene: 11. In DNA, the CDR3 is TGTGCCAGCAGCGCTGGAGGAGCAGGGGGGTATGGCTACACCTTC. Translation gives CASSAGGAGGYGYTF. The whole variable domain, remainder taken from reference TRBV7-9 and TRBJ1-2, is DTGVSQNPRHKITKRGQNVTFRCDPISEHNRLYWYRQTLGQGPEFLTYFQNEAQLEKSRLLSDRFSAERPKGSFSTLEIQRTEQGDSAMYLCASSAGGAGGYGYTFGSGTRLTVV.

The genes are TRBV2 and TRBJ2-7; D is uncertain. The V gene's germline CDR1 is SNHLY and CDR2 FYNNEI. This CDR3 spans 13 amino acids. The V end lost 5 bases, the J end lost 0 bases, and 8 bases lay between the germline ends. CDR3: CASSTGSSYEQYF. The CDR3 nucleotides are TGTGCCAGCAGTACCGGCAGCTCCTACGAGCAGTACTTC.

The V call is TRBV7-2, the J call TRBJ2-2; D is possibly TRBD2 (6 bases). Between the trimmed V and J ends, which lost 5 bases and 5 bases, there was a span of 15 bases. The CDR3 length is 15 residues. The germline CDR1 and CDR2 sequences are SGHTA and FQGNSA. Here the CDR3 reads CASSVVGGITGELFF. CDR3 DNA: TGTGCCAGCAGCGTCGTTGGCGGGATAACCGGGGAGCTGTTTTTT.

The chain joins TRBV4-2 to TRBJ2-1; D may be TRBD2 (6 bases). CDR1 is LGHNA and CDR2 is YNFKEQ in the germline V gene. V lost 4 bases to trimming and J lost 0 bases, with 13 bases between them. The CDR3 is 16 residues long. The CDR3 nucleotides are TGTGCCAGCAGCCTTAGCGGTCCCAGCTCCTACAATGAGCAGTTCTTC. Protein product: CASSLSGPSSYNEQFF.

The CDR3 DNA sequence: TGTGCCACCAGTGATGGGCCATGGGGGGGCTACACCTTC. Translating it yields CATSDGPWGGYTF. The J gene is TRBJ1-2, the V gene TRBV24-1, with D perhaps matching TRBD1 (5 bases). The CDR3 contains 13 residues. From germline, CDR1 is KGHDR and CDR2 SFDVKD. Trimming shortened V by 3 bases and J by 8 bases, and 12 bases separated the two germline ends.

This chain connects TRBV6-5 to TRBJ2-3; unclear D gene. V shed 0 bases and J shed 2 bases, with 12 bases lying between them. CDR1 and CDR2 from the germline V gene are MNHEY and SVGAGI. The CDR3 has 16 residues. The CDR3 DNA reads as TGTGCCAGCAGTTACTCCCTGGGTGGATTCACAGATACGCAGTATTTT. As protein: CASSYSLGGFTDTQYF.

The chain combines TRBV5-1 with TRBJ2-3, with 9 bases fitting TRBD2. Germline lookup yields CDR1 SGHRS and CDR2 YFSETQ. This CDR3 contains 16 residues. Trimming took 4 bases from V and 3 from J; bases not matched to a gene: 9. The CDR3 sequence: CASSLGSAGGTDTQYF. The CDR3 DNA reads TGCGCCAGCAGCCTCGGGTCAGCGGGAGGTACAGATACGCAGTATTTT.

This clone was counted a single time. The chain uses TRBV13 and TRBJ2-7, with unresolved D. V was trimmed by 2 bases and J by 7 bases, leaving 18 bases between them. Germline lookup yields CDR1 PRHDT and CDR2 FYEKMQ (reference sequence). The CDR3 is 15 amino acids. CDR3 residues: CASSLNPLVIREQYF. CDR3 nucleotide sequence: TGTGCCAGCAGCTTAAATCCCCTAGTAATTCGGGAGCAGTACTTC.

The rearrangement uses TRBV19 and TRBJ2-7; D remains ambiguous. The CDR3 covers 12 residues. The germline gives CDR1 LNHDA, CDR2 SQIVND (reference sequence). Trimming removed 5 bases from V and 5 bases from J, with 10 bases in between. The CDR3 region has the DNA TGTGCCAGTAGTCCGGACGGAAACGAGCAGTACTTC. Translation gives CASSPDGNEQYF.

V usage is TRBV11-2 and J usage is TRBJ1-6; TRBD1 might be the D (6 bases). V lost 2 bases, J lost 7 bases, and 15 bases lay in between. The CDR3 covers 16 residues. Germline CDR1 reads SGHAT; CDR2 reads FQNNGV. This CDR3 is CASSLRPTTGNSPLHF. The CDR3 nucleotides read TGTGCCAGCAGCTTAAGACCCACAACAGGGAATTCACCCCTCCACTTT.

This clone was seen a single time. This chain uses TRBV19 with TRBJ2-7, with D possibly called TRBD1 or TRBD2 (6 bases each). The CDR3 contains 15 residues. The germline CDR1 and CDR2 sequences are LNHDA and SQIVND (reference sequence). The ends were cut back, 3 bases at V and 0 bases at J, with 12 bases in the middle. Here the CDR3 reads CASSISGGSSYEQYF. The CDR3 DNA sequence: TGTGCCAGTAGTATCTCCGGGGGCAGCTCCTACGAGCAGTACTTC.

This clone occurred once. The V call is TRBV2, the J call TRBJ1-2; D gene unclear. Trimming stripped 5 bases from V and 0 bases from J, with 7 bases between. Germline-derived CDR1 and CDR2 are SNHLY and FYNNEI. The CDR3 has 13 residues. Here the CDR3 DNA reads TGTGCCAGCAGTCCTACAGCTAACTATGGCTACACCTTC. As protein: CASSPTANYGYTF.

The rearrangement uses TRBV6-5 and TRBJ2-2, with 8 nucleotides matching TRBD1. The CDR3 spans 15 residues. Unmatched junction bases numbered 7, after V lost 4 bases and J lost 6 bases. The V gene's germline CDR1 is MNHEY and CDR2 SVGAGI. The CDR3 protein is CASSSGGPPAGELFF. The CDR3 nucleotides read TGTGCCAGCAGTTCAGGGGGCCCTCCCGCCGGGGAGCTGTTTTTT.

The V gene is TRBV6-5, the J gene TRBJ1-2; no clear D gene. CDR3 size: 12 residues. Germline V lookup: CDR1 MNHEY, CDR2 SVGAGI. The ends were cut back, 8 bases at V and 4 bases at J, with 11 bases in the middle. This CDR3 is CASSPRSYGYTF. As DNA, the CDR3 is TGTGCCAGCTCGCCCCGAAGCTATGGCTACACCTTC.

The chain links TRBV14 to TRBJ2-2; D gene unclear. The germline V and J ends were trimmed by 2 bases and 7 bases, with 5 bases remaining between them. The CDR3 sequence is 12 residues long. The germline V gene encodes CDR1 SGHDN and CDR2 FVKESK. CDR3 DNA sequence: TGTGCCAGCAGCCAATTTGGCGGGGAGCTGTTTTTT. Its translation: CASSQFGGELFF.

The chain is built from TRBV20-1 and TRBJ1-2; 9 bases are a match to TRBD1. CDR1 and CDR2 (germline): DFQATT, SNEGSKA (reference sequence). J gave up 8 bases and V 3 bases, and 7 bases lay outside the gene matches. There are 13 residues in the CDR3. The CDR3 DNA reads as TGCAGTGCTAGTCGGAACAGGGGGCTCGGCTACACCTTC. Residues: CSASRNRGLGYTF.

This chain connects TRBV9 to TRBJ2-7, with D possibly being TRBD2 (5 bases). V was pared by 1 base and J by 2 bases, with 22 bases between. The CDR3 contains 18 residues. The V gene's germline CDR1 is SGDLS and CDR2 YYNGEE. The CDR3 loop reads CASSVSPRGSGYPYEQYF. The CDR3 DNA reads TGTGCCAGCAGCGTATCCCCTCGCGGGTCGGGTTACCCCTACGAGCAGTACTTC.

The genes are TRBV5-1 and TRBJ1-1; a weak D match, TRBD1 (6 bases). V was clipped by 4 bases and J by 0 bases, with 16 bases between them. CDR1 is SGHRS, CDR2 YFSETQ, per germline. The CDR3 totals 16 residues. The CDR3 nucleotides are TGCGCCAGCAGCCCGATTGGTGGGGGGCTGAACACTGAAGCTTTCTTT. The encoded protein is CASSPIGGGLNTEAFF.

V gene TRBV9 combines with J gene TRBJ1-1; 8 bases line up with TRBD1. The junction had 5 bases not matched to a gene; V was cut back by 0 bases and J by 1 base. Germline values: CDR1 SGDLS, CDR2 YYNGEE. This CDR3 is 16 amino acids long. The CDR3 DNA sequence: TGTGCCAGCAGCGTAGGGGCAGGGGGCTCGAACACTGAAGCTTTCTTT. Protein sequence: CASSVGAGGSNTEAFF.

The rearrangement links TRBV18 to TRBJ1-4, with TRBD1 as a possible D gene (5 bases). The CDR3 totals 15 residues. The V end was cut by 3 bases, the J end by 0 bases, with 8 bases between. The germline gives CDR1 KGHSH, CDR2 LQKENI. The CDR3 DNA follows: TGTGCCAGCTCACCCAGGGTGTCAACTAATGAAAAACTGTTTTTT. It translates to CASSPRVSTNEKLFF.

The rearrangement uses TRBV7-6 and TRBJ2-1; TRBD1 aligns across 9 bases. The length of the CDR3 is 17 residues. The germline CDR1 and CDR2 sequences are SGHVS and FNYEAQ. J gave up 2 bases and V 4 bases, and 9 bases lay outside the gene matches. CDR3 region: CASSWYPGQGTYNEQFF. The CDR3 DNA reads TGTGCCAGCAGCTGGTATCCGGGACAGGGAACCTACAATGAGCAGTTCTTC.